Many counts were recorded for the clone carrying this T cell receptor beta chain. The antigen is unknown. Germline is not matched at one junction end, which may reflect a read error. The sample comes from a study of metastatic and nonmetastatic thyroid tumors. Overall study context: It was across blood and tumor or nodule tissue from malignant and benign thyroid patients that repertoires were compared. Overall study results and limits: In blood and tumor, TCR beta diversity was reportedly significantly higher in malignant thyroid tumors than in benign nodules.

All patients were treatment-naive before thyroid surgery. Looked up from germline, CDR1 is DFQATT and CDR2 is SNEGSKA (reference sequence). The CDR3 has 15 residues. Per the study methods: For papillary thyroid cancer, a distant-metastasis classifier was constructed from CDR3 differences observed across clinicopathological groups. Using MiXCR, TCRdb re-called clones from the PCR reads. These V and J calls are TCRdb output, not the study's own analysis. Of 35,000 to 50,000 clones in the sample, roughly 13% were seen once. This clonotype was sampled from a female donor with papillary thyroid cancer or a benign thyroid nodule (not recorded which). Some clones in this sample may be carry-over from other donors' samples. The chain is built from TRBV20-1 and TRBJ2-7; 7 nucleotides align to TRBD2. The sequencing sample was made of blood. CDR3 nucleotide sequence: TGCAATGCTAGAAAGCCGGGACTACCAACCTACGAGCAGTACTTC. Protein: CNARKPGLPTYEQYF.